A single sample gave rise to the 25 T cell receptor beta chains below, sequenced in a study of post-analysis software for immune sequencing data. Findings of the study overall: Patients had higher frequencies than controls of about five TRBV segments, including TRBV5-6, TRBV5-1 and TRBV20-1.

Every TCR beta cDNA library bore unique molecular identifiers. TCRdb called the PCR reads again in MiXCR, with one record for every CDR3 protein. The table records around 700,000 distinct CDR3 sequences, roughly three fifths of them present only once. Their target antigens are unknown. The sample taken for sequencing was blood. These receptors originate from a girl aged 2 to 10 with multiple sclerosis.

The chain links TRBV7-9 to TRBJ1-2; D gene uncertain. This CDR3 is 12 amino acids long. CDR1 and CDR2 (germline): SEHNR, FQNEAQ (reference sequence). V was shortened by 2 bases and J by 8 bases, with 9 bases between the two germline ends. The CDR3 nucleotides are TGTGCCAGCAGCTTAAGGTCGGGGGGCTACACCTTC. The encoded protein is CASSLRSGGYTF.

This clonotype showed up just a few times. This rearrangement joins TRBV6-5 to TRBJ2-1; 7 bases map to TRBD1. Germline CDR1 and CDR2: MNHEY and SVGAGI. The V and J ends lost 0 bases and 6 bases, in that order; junction bases with no gene match: 5. CDR3 length equals 15 residues. CDR3 loop: CASSYSGDSVNEQFF. The CDR3 nucleotides read TGTGCCAGCAGTTACTCCGGGGACAGCGTCAATGAGCAGTTCTTC.

This sequence joins TRBV20-1 and TRBJ2-1; D gene unclear. CDR1 and CDR2 from the germline V gene are DFQATT and SNEGSKA (reference sequence). The V end was cut by 5 bases, the J end by 6 bases, with 14 bases between. CDR3 length: 13 amino acids. The CDR3 DNA sequence: TGCAGTGCTGAAAACGGGCGAGTCAATGAGCAGTTCTTC. The encoded protein is CSAENGRVNEQFF.

This clonotype was seen a few times. The chain is built from TRBV5-1 and TRBJ2-1; D perhaps matches TRBD1 (5 bases). This CDR3 region has 15 residues. Trimming took 4 bases from V and 6 from J, leaving 17 bases between them. Germline CDR1 SGHRS, CDR2 YFSETQ. CDR3 sequence reads: CASSISGAASNEQFF. The CDR3 nucleotides are TGCGCCAGCAGCATATCTGGGGCAGCCTCCAATGAGCAGTTCTTC.

This clonotype occurred a few times. A read error may account for a junction end that differs from germline. The chain links TRBV5-1 to TRBJ2-3, with D possibly being TRBD1 (5 bases). CDR3 length: 14 residues. Per the germline V gene, CDR1 is SGHRS and CDR2 is YFSETQ. This CDR3 is CASSLQASTDTQYF. For the CDR3, the DNA is TGTGCCAGCAGCTTACAGGCTAGCACAGATACGCAGTATTTT.

CDR3 DNA sequence: TGTGCCAGCAGTTCCCCCCCCGAGAACACTGAAGCTTTCTTT. This sequence encodes CASSSPPENTEAFF. The chain carries TRBV12-3 or TRBV12-4 and TRBJ1-1; unclear D gene. This CDR3 contains 14 residues. V shed 4 bases and J shed 1 base, with 10 bases lying between them.

The chain links TRBV11-2 to TRBJ2-7; 7 nucleotides match TRBD2. Germline V CDR1 and CDR2: SGHAT, FQNNGV. J was trimmed by 0 bases and V by 5 bases; bases with no gene match: 13. The CDR3 has 17 residues. The CDR3 spells CASSPLGEGLHSYEQYF. The CDR3 region has the DNA TGTGCCAGCAGCCCCTTAGGGGAGGGGCTCCACTCCTACGAGCAGTACTTC.

This clonotype was detected only a few times. This sequence joins TRBV20-1 and TRBJ2-1; 13 bases map to TRBD2. The germline gives CDR1 DFQATT, CDR2 SNEGSKA (reference sequence). CDR3 size: 15 residues. The V gene end was trimmed by 3 bases and the J gene end by 7 bases; junction bases not matched to a gene: 6. The CDR3 nucleotides are TGCAGTGCTAGTACTAGCGGGGGGGCCGAAAATGAGCAGTTCTTC. Encoded protein: CSASTSGGAENEQFF.

CDR3 sequence: CSASSGTAFYEQYF. The CDR3, as DNA: TGCAGTGCTAGCTCCGGGACAGCGTTCTACGAGCAGTACTTC. V usage is TRBV20-1 and J usage is TRBJ2-7; 7 positions agree with TRBD1. V dropped 3 bases and J dropped 3; count of bases not matched to a gene: 8. Germline CDR1 is DFQATT and CDR2 is SNEGSKA (reference sequence). The CDR3 runs to 14 residues.

The genes are TRBV29-1 and TRBJ1-2; D perhaps matches TRBD1 (5 bases). Trimming took 7 bases from V and 5 from J, leaving 14 bases between them. Germline V CDR1 and CDR2: SQVTM, ANQGSEA. The CDR3 sequence is 12 residues long. The CDR3 sequence is CSAGLREYGYTF. CDR3 nucleotide sequence: TGCAGCGCGGGGCTCAGAGAGTATGGCTACACCTTC.

This chain links TRBV3-1 with TRBJ2-7; D gene ambiguous. The CDR3 has 12 residues. Germline-derived CDR1 and CDR2 are LGHDT and YNNKEL (reference sequence). Trimming stripped 0 bases from V and 6 bases from J, with 6 bases between. The CDR3: CASSQDRIEQYF. CDR3 sequence (DNA): TGTGCCAGCAGCCAAGATCGGATCGAGCAGTACTTC.

The chain is built from TRBV12-5 and TRBJ2-1; D call uncertain. Germline CDR1 LGHNT, CDR2 FRNRAP. The ends were cut back, 0 bases at V and 2 bases at J, with 14 bases in the middle. CDR3 length: 17 residues. CDR3 protein: CASGLVLTPSPYNEQFF. CDR3 nucleotides: TGTGCTAGTGGTTTGGTACTTACACCTTCCCCCTACAATGAGCAGTTCTTC. Variable domain in full (rest from reference TRBV12-5 and TRBJ2-1): DARVTQTPRHKVTEMGQEVTMRCQPILGHNTVFWYRQTMMQGLELLAYFRNRAPLDDSGMPKDRFSAEMPDATLATLKIQPSEPRDSAVYFCASGLVLTPSPYNEQFFGPGTRLTVL.

The genes are TRBV5-5 and TRBJ2-7; the D gene is possibly TRBD2 (6 bases). The CDR3 loop spans 15 amino acids. CDR1 and CDR2 (germline): SGHKS, YYEKEE (reference sequence). V was trimmed by 1 base and J by 2 bases, leaving 13 bases between them. CDR3 DNA sequence: TGTGCCAGCAGCTTGCGGGCGGAGGGTCCCTACGAGCAGTACTTC. As protein: CASSLRAEGPYEQYF.

This clonotype was seen only a few times. DNA for the CDR3: TGTGCCAGCAGCTTGGGATCCTTTTACGAGCAGTACTTC. It specifies CASSLGSFYEQYF. The chain links TRBV11-2 to TRBJ2-7, with D unresolved. There are 13 residues in the CDR3. V gave up 3 bases and J gave up 4 bases, with 10 bases separating them. The germline V gene has CDR1 SGHAT and CDR2 FQNNGV.

The rearrangement uses TRBV5-5 and TRBJ2-3, with 8 bases that match TRBD2. Germline CDR1 and CDR2: SGHKS and YYEKEE (reference sequence). The CDR3 spans 18 residues. After removal of 4 bases from V and 6 bases from J, the junction contained 19 bases not matched to a gene. The CDR3 here is CASSLPGAAGAPADTQYF. CDR3 nucleotide sequence: TGTGCCAGCAGCCTCCCCGGGGCAGCGGGAGCCCCGGCGGATACGCAGTATTTT.

This chain links TRBV5-1 with TRBJ2-1; 10 bases line up with TRBD2. Germline V gives CDR1 SGHRS, CDR2 YFSETQ. V lost 0 bases and J lost 4; bases outside the gene matches: 7. CDR3 length: 17 residues. The CDR3 DNA follows: TGCGCCAGCAGCTTGGGGGGACTAGCGTCCTTTTACAATGAGCAGTTCTTC. Amino acids: CASSLGGLASFYNEQFF.

This clonotype was seen a few times. V gene TRBV24-1 combines with J gene TRBJ2-5; possibly TRBD1 for D (7 bases). The CDR3 sequence is 17 residues long. The germline V and J ends were trimmed by 1 base and 5 bases, with 19 bases remaining between them. Germline V lookup: CDR1 KGHDR, CDR2 SFDVKD. CDR3 DNA: TGTGCCACCAGTGATTTAAACCGACAGGGAGGCTTGGAGACCCAGTACTTC. Protein sequence: CATSDLNRQGGLETQYF.

The chain is built from TRBV9 and TRBJ1-2; TRBD1 matches 7 bases. V shed 7 bases and J 4 bases; nucleotides not matched to a gene: 10. Germline assignment: CDR1 SGDLS and CDR2 YYNGEE. This CDR3 region has 14 residues. The CDR3 here is CASWGVGQRYGYTF. For the CDR3, the DNA is TGTGCCAGCTGGGGAGTGGGACAGCGCTATGGCTACACCTTC.

In its sample, this clonotype was seen a few times. The chain has TRBV7-3 and TRBJ2-1; 11 positions agree with TRBD2. This CDR3 has 16 amino acids. From germline, CDR1 is SGHTA and CDR2 FQGTGA. J was trimmed by 3 bases and V by 5 bases; bases with no gene match: 6. CDR3 sequence reads: CASSPTGLADYNEQFF. In DNA, the CDR3 is TGTGCCAGCAGCCCAACGGGACTAGCGGACTACAATGAGCAGTTCTTC.

The rearrangement links TRBV27 to TRBJ2-1; D possibly uses TRBD1 or TRBD2 (6 bases each). The V end was cut by 6 bases, the J end by 6 bases, with 15 bases between. The CDR3 totals 14 residues. The germline V gene has CDR1 MNHEY and CDR2 SMNVEV (reference sequence). Here the CDR3 reads CASRRPGAGNEQFF. The CDR3 DNA reads as TGTGCCAGCAGGCGCCCGGGGGCGGGCAATGAGCAGTTCTTC.

This rearrangement joins TRBV7-3 to TRBJ2-3; 10 bases map to TRBD2. Trimming removed 1 base from V and 1 base from J; junction bases left unmatched: 8. The germline CDR1 and CDR2 sequences are SGHTA and FQGTGA. The CDR3 is made up of 18 amino acids. The CDR3 coding sequence is TGTGCCAGCAGCTTAAGGTCACGCGGGACTAGCGGCACAGATACGCAGTATTTT. Amino acid sequence: CASSLRSRGTSGTDTQYF.

The rearrangement joins TRBV7-9 to TRBJ2-4, with a weak D call TRBD2 (6 bases). Germline V gene data show CDR1 as SEHNR and CDR2 as FQNEAQ (reference sequence). The ends were cut back, 5 bases at V and 6 bases at J, with 11 bases in the middle. This CDR3 spans 13 amino acids. DNA of the CDR3: TGTGCCAGCAGCGGCATCGGGGGAAACATTCAGTACTTC. Amino acid sequence: CASSGIGGNIQYF.

The rearrangement links TRBV12-3 or TRBV12-4 to TRBJ2-7; D remains unclear. V lost 3 bases and J 2 bases, leaving 8 bases between the germline ends. The length of the CDR3 is 13 residues. The CDR3 loop reads CASSFGLTYEQYF. The CDR3, as DNA: TGTGCCAGCAGTTTTGGGCTTACCTACGAGCAGTACTTC.

The count of this clonotype is one. The genes are TRBV4-1 and TRBJ2-5; TRBD1 matches 8 bases. Gene TRBJ2-7 matches the end of the DNA better, so the J call may be wrong. CDR3 length: 16 residues. Germline values: CDR1 MGHRA, CDR2 YSYEKL. The CDR3 coding sequence is TGCGCCAGCAGCTCAGGGGGCTATGGGATAGGGTACGAGCAGTACTTC. Translated: CASSSGGYGIGYEQYF.

Regarding this clonotype: A read error may be the cause here, since a much bigger clone is one base away. The chain uses TRBV6-6 and TRBJ2-5, with 7 bases fitting TRBD2. Germline V lookup: CDR1 MNHNY, CDR2 SVGAGI (reference sequence). J was trimmed by 4 bases and V by 2 bases; bases with no gene match: 10. The CDR3 has 16 residues. In DNA, the CDR3 is TGTGCCAGCAGTTACCCTGGGAGGGAGGGAAGAGAGACCCAGTACTTC. Encoded protein: CASSYPGREGRETQYF.